One and the same sample provided the 27 T cell receptor beta chains below, sequenced in a study of blood T cell repertoires in COVID-19. Sequencing was performed with immunoSEQ multiplex PCR; in TCRdb, only in-frame clones are kept and a portion is missing. Of a few hundred thousand clones in the sample, about 86% were seen once. The sequenced material came from PBMCs or T cells enriched from blood (not recorded which). The source is a woman aged 40 to 55 with acute COVID-19.

The DNA of the CDR3 is TGTGCCAGCAGTGCACAGGAGTACTACGAGCAGTACTTC. This translates into CASSAQEYYEQYF. The chain employs TRBV28 and TRBJ2-7; D perhaps matches TRBD1 (5 bases). V was pared by 5 bases and J by 3 bases, with 11 bases between. The CDR3 has 13 amino acids. The V gene's germline CDR1 is MDHEN and CDR2 SYDVKM.

This clone was detected a few times. The chain is built from TRBV27 and TRBJ2-2; D is unresolved. The CDR3 is 15 residues long. V was shortened by 6 bases and J by 4 bases, with 15 bases between the two germline ends. Germline CDR1 and CDR2: MNHEY and SMNVEV (reference sequence). As DNA, the CDR3 is TGTGCCAGCAGGCCTGTCCTTCGGGTCACCGGGGAGCTGTTTTTT. Protein sequence: CASRPVLRVTGELFF.

V and J are TRBV27 and TRBJ1-5; D is perhaps TRBD1 (5 bases). The CDR3 is made up of 16 amino acids. V was cut by 5 bases and J by 0 bases, with 14 bases left in between. Germline lookup yields CDR1 MNHEY and CDR2 SMNVEV (reference sequence). The chain's CDR3 is CASSPARAVSNQPQHF. DNA for the CDR3: TGTGCCAGCAGTCCGGCCAGGGCCGTTAGCAATCAGCCCCAGCATTTT.

The chain links TRBV7-2 to TRBJ1-2; TRBD1 matches 8 bases. Losses at the gene ends were 5 bases for V and 2 bases for J; bases not matched to a gene: 4. There are 14 residues in the CDR3. Germline-derived CDR1 and CDR2 are SGHTA and FQGNSA. CDR3 in amino acids: CASSTRTGNYGYTF. The CDR3 nucleotides read TGTGCCAGCAGCACGCGGACAGGGAACTATGGCTACACCTTC.

This chain's CDR3 is CSASVPGVYEQYF. CDR3 in DNA: TGCAGTGCTAGTGTCCCAGGGGTCTACGAGCAGTACTTC. This sequence joins TRBV20-1 and TRBJ2-7, with D possibly TRBD1 on 6 matching bases. Germline V gene sequence: CDR1 DFQATT, CDR2 SNEGSKA (reference sequence). The V end was cut by 3 bases, the J end by 3 bases, with 12 bases between. This CDR3 is built from 13 residues.

The rearrangement uses TRBV9 and TRBJ1-2; unclear D gene. Germline CDR1 reads SGDLS; CDR2 reads YYNGEE. Trimming took 3 bases from V and 4 from J, leaving 22 bases between them. CDR3 length: 17 amino acids. CDR3 protein: CASSGFEKNSRGYGYTF. The CDR3 nucleotides are TGTGCCAGCAGCGGGTTTGAGAAAAACTCGCGGGGCTATGGCTACACCTTC.

This sequence joins TRBV12-3 or TRBV12-4 and TRBJ1-5; D ambiguous. V gave up 6 bases and J gave up 5 bases, with 8 bases separating them. The CDR3 loop spans 12 amino acids. The DNA for the CDR3 is TGTGCCAGCAGATTCCAGGATCAGCCCCAGCATTTT. Amino acid sequence: CASRFQDQPQHF.

The rearrangement links TRBV30 to TRBJ1-6, with 8 bases aligning to TRBD1. The germline V gene encodes CDR1 GTSNPN and CDR2 SVGIG (reference sequence). The CDR3 runs 15 residues. V was pared by 0 bases and J by 10 bases, with 8 bases of the junction left unmatched. This CDR3 is CAWSVLRTGSSPLHF. Here the CDR3 DNA reads TGTGCCTGGAGTGTACTCCGGACAGGGAGCTCACCCCTCCACTTT. The variable domain in full, with the rest retrieved from reference TRBV30 and TRBJ1-6, is SQTIHQWPATLVQPVGSPLSLECTVEGTSNPNLYWYRQAAGRGLQLLFYSVGIGQISSEVPQNLSASRPQDRQFILSSKKLLLSDSGFYLCAWSVLRTGSSPLHFGNGTRLTVT.

V and J are TRBV6-5 and TRBJ2-3; D ambiguous. Germline V gene sequence: CDR1 MNHEY, CDR2 SVGAGI. The V gene lost 0 bases and the J gene lost 2 bases, with 6 bases spanning the gap. The CDR3 contains 14 residues. The CDR3 protein is CASSYSPHTDTQYF. As DNA, the CDR3 is TGTGCCAGCAGTTACTCCCCCCACACAGATACGCAGTATTTT.

This chain uses TRBV24-1 with TRBJ2-1; 14 bases match TRBD2. This CDR3 has 16 residues. Trimming removed 4 bases from V and 8 bases from J; junction bases left unmatched: 6. CDR1 is KGHDR and CDR2 is SFDVKD in the germline V gene. CDR3 coding DNA: TGTGCCACCAGTGACCTGGGGACTAGCGGGAGCGATGAGCAGTTCTTC. This gives the protein CATSDLGTSGSDEQFF.

The chain joins TRBV11-3 to TRBJ1-3; 7 nucleotides line up with TRBD1. The V segment lost 3 bases and the J segment 2 bases; nucleotides outside the gene matches: 4. CDR1 SGHNT and CDR2 YENEEA come from the germline V gene. The CDR3 runs 15 residues. CDR3 sequence reads: CASSFQTGPGNTIYF. DNA of the CDR3: TGTGCCAGCAGCTTCCAGACAGGGCCTGGAAACACCATATATTTT. Complete variable domain (other parts from reference TRBV11-3 and TRBJ1-3): EAGVVQSPRYKIIEKKQPVAFWCNPISGHNTLYWYLQNLGQGPELLIRYENEEAVDDSQLPKDRFSAERLKGVDSTLKIQPAELGDSAVYLCASSFQTGPGNTIYFGEGSWLTVV.

The rearrangement joins TRBV25-1 to TRBJ2-7, with D possibly matching TRBD1 (5 bases). V lost 4 bases to trimming and J lost 3 bases, with 13 bases between them. The CDR3 length is 14 residues. Germline V gives CDR1 MGHDK, CDR2 SYGVNS. CDR3 nucleotides: TGTGCCAGCAGTGCCAGGGTTCCTCACTACGAGCAGTACTTC. It codes for CASSARVPHYEQYF.

The rearrangement joins TRBV6-5 to TRBJ2-7; weak D call: TRBD1 (6 bases). This CDR3 is built from 12 residues. The germline V gene encodes CDR1 MNHEY and CDR2 SVGAGI. V was trimmed by 6 bases and J by 7 bases, leaving 13 bases between them. CDR3 DNA: TGTGCCAGCAGGGACAGCCGAGGGGAGCAGTACTTC. Protein sequence: CASRDSRGEQYF.

V usage is TRBV4-3 and J usage is TRBJ1-1; maybe TRBD1 (6 bases). The V end was cut by 0 bases, the J end by 1 base, with 18 bases between. The germline CDR1 and CDR2 sequences are LGHNA and YSLEER. The CDR3 is 18 residues long. The CDR3 DNA is TGCGCCAGCAGCCAAGAGATGGTAAGGGGACAACGGAACACTGAAGCTTTCTTT. It specifies CASSQEMVRGQRNTEAFF.

As DNA, the CDR3 is TGCGCCAGCAGTGAGTCACGGGGTCGGTCCGGGGAGCTGTTTTTT. It specifies CASSESRGRSGELFF. This sequence joins TRBV10-1 and TRBJ2-2; D is perhaps TRBD2 (5 bases). The CDR3 totals 15 residues. CDR1 and CDR2 (germline): WNHNN, SYGVQD (reference sequence). V dropped 0 bases and J dropped 6 bases, with 11 bases sitting between them.

The chain couples TRBV27 to TRBJ1-1, with 9 positions matching TRBD1. V trimming: 4 bases; J trimming: 3 bases; junction bases outside the gene matches: 9. The CDR3 has 16 amino acids. Germline lookup yields CDR1 MNHEY and CDR2 SMNVEV (reference sequence). The CDR3 DNA is TGTGCCAGCAGTTATGGCCCGGGACAGGGCGACACTGAAGCTTTCTTT. This encodes CASSYGPGQGDTEAFF.

CDR3 amino acids: CASSYSTGRRANVLTF. The CDR3 DNA sequence: TGTGCCAGCAGTTATTCCACAGGGCGTAGGGCCAACGTCCTGACTTTC. The chain combines TRBV6-5 with TRBJ2-6; a weak D match, TRBD1 (6 bases). The CDR3 contains 16 residues. CDR1 and CDR2 (germline): MNHEY, SVGAGI. V was shortened by 3 bases and J by 5 bases, with 14 bases between the two germline ends.

The chain carries TRBV10-3 and TRBJ1-3; D gene uncertain. Trimming removed 6 bases at V and 0 bases at J, with 9 bases between. CDR3 length: 14 amino acids. The V gene's germline CDR1 is ENHRY and CDR2 SYGVKD. The CDR3: CAIRSSYSGNTIYF. As DNA, the CDR3 is TGTGCCATCAGATCGAGCTACTCTGGAAACACCATATATTTT.

The chain links TRBV11-2 to TRBJ2-2; D not certain. Germline-derived CDR1 and CDR2 are SGHAT and FQNNGV. There are 13 residues in the CDR3. V was clipped by 4 bases and J by 5 bases, with 8 bases between them. CDR3 protein: CASSYTSTGELFF. The CDR3 bases are TGTGCCAGCAGCTACACAAGTACCGGGGAGCTGTTTTTT.

J is TRBJ2-2 and V is TRBV7-8; D not resolved. V was pared by 7 bases and J by 5 bases, with 17 bases between. The germline V gene has CDR1 SGHVS and CDR2 FQNEAQ. This CDR3 comprises 15 residues. The CDR3 loop is CASTPTAESTGELFF. Here the CDR3 DNA reads TGTGCCAGCACCCCTACTGCTGAGAGTACCGGGGAGCTGTTTTTT.

This chain joins TRBV27 and TRBJ1-1, with TRBD1 matching over 9 bases. CDR1 is MNHEY and CDR2 is SMNVEV in the germline V gene (reference sequence). The V and J ends lost 4 bases and 7 bases, in that order; junction bases with no gene match: 7. The CDR3 has 14 residues. CDR3 bases: TGTGCCAGCAGTTGGACAGGGGAGTCTAGTGAAGCTTTCTTT. It codes for CASSWTGESSEAFF.

The V and J genes are TRBV24-1 and TRBJ2-1, with a weak D call TRBD2 (6 bases). V lost 8 bases, J lost 7 bases, and 14 bases lay in between. This CDR3 region has 13 residues. Per germline, CDR1 KGHDR and CDR2 SFDVKD. The CDR3 region is CATNSGGRNEQFF. CDR3 DNA: TGTGCCACCAATTCCGGGGGTCGGAATGAGCAGTTCTTC.

The V call is TRBV19, the J call TRBJ1-3; D is perhaps TRBD1 (5 bases). The CDR3 extends over 16 amino acids. The V gene lost 2 bases and the J gene lost 3 bases, with 14 bases spanning the gap. Per the germline V gene, CDR1 is LNHDA and CDR2 is SQIVND (reference sequence). The CDR3 DNA sequence: TGTGCCAGTAGTATAACTCCGAGGGGAGGTGGAAACACCATATATTTT. This sequence encodes CASSITPRGGGNTIYF.

This clone was observed a single time. This chain uses TRBV2 with TRBJ2-4, with 8 bases aligning to TRBD2. There are 14 residues in the CDR3. CDR1 SNHLY and CDR2 FYNNEI come from the germline V gene. With V trimmed by 8 bases and J by 2 bases, 5 bases remained unmatched. The CDR3 loop is CASLGLAPKNIQYF. In DNA, the CDR3 is TGTGCCAGCTTAGGACTAGCTCCCAAAAACATTCAGTACTTC.

This sequence joins TRBV6-5 and TRBJ2-7, with D perhaps TRBD2 (6 bases). CDR3 length: 15 residues. Trimming shortened V by 0 bases and J by 9 bases, and 18 bases separated the two germline ends. The germline CDR1 and CDR2 sequences are MNHEY and SVGAGI. As DNA, the CDR3 is TGTGCCAGCAGTTACTCGGCGGGACTCCCCGACGGGCAGTACTTC. Protein product: CASSYSAGLPDGQYF.

The chain joins TRBV3-1 (or the pseudogene TRBV3-2) to TRBJ1-3; D may be TRBD1 (5 bases). Looked up from germline, CDR1 is LGHDT and CDR2 is YNNKEL (reference sequence). The CDR3 has 15 residues. V was trimmed by 3 bases and J by 3 bases, leaving 12 bases between them. The CDR3 DNA sequence: TGTGCCAGCAGCCATCTAGGGGCCGGTGGAAACACCATATATTTT. It specifies CASSHLGAGGNTIYF.

This clone was seen a handful of times. The genes are TRBV6-6 and TRBJ1-1; 8 nucleotides agree with TRBD1. Germline V gene sequence: CDR1 MNHNY, CDR2 SVGAGI (reference sequence). V was clipped by 5 bases and J by 6 bases; unmatched bases: 8. This CDR3 comprises 14 residues. CDR3 amino acids: CASSTRTGRPEAFF. CDR3 nucleotide sequence: TGTGCCAGCAGTACCCGGACAGGGAGGCCTGAAGCTTTCTTT.